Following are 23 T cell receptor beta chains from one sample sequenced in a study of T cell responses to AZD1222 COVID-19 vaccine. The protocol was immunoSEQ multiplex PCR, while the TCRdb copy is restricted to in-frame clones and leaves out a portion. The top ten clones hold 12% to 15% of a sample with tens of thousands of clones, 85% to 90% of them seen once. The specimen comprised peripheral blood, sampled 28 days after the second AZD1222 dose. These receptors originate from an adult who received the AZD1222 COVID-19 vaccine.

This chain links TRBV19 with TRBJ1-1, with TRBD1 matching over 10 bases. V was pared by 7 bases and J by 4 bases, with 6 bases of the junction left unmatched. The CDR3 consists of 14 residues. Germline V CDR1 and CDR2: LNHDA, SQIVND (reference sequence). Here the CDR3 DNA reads TGTGCCAGTAAATCCGGACAGGGGGTCACTGAAGCTTTCTTT. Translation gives CASKSGQGVTEAFF.

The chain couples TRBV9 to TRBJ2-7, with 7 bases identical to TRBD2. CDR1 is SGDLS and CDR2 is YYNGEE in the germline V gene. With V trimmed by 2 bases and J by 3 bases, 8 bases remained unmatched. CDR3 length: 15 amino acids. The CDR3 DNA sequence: TGTGCCAGCAGCGTGTTCGGAGCGGGGCACTACGAGCAGTACTTC. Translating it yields CASSVFGAGHYEQYF. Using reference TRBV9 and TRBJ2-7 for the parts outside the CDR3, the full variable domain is DSGVTQTPKHLITATGQRVTLRCSPRSGDLSVYWYQQSLDQGLQFLIQYYNGEERAKGNILERFSAQQFPDLHSELNLSSLELGDSALYFCASSVFGAGHYEQYFGPGTRLTVT.

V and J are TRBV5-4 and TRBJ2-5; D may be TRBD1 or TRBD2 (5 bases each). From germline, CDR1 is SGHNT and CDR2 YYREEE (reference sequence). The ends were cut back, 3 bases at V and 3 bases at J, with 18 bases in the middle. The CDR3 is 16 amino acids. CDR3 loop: CASSSGIPWGKETQYF. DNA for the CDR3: TGTGCCAGCAGCTCAGGGATTCCTTGGGGGAAAGAGACCCAGTACTTC.

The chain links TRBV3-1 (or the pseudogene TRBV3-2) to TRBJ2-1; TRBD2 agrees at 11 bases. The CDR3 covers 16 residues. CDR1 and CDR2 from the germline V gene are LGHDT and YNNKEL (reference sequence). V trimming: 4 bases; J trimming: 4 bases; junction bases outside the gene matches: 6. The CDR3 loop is CASSPIAGGKYNEQFF. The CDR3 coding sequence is TGTGCCAGCAGCCCAATAGCGGGGGGGAAGTACAATGAGCAGTTCTTC.

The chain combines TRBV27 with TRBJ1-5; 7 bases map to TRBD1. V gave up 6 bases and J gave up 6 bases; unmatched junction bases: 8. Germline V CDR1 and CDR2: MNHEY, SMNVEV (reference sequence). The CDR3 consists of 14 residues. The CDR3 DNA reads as TGTGCCAGCAGGGCAGACAGGGCTGGTCAGCCCCAGCATTTT. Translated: CASRADRAGQPQHF.

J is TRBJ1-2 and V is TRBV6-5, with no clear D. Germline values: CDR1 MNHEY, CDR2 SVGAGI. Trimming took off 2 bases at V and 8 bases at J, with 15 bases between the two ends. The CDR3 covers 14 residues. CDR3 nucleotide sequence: TGTGCCAGCAGTTACGACCCGACATTGGGGGGCTACACCTTC. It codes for CASSYDPTLGGYTF.

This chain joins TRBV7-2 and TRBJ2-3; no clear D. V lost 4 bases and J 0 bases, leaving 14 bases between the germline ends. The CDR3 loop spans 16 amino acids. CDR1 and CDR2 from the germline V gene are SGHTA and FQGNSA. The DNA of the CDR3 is TGTGCCAGCAGCTCTACCCGTACTACTAGCACAGATACGCAGTATTTT. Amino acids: CASSSTRTTSTDTQYF.

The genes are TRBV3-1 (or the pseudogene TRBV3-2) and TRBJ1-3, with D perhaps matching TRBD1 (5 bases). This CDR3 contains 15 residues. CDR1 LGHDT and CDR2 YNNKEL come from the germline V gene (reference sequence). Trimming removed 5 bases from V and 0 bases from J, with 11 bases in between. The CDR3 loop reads CASSMGGTSGNTIYF. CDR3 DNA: TGTGCCAGCAGCATGGGTGGGACCTCTGGAAACACCATATATTTT.

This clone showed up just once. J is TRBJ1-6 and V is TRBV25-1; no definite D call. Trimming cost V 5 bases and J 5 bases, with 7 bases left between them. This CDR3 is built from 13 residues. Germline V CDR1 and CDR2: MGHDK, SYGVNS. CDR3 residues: CASSFTDNSPLHF. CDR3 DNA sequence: TGTGCCAGCAGTTTCACAGATAATTCACCCCTCCACTTT.

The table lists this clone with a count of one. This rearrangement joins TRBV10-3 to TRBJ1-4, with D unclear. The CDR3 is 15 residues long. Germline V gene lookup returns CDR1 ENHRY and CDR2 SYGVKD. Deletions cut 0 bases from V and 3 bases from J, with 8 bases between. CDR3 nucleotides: TGTGCCATCAGTGAGTCGAGTCAGGCTAATGAAAAACTGTTTTTT. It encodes CAISESSQANEKLFF.

As DNA, the CDR3 is TGTGCCAGCAGCCCGGGGACGGCCTCTGGAAACACCATATATTTT. It specifies CASSPGTASGNTIYF. V is TRBV5-4 and J is TRBJ1-3, with D possibly being TRBD1 (5 bases). Germline assignment: CDR1 SGHNT and CDR2 YYREEE (reference sequence). The V end was cut by 4 bases, the J end by 0 bases, with 11 bases between. The CDR3 consists of 15 residues.

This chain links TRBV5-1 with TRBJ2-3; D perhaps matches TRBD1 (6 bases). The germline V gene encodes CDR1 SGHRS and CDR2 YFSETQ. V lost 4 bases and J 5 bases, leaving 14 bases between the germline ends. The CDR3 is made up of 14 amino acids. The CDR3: CASSQGQFQDTQYF. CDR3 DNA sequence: TGCGCCAGCAGCCAAGGACAGTTTCAAGATACGCAGTATTTT.

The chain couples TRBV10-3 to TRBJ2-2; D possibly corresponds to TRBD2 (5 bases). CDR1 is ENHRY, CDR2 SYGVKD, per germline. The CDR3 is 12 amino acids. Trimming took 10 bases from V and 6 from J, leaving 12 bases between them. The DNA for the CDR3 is TGTGCCACTCAACCCGGGGCCGGGGAGCTGTTTTTT. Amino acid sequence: CATQPGAGELFF.

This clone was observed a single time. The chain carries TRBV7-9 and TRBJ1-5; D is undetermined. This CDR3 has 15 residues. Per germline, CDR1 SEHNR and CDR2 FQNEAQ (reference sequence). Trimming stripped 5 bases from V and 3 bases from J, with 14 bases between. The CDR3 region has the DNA TGTGCCAGCAGCCGCTCGGGAGCCTACAATCAGCCCCAGCATTTT. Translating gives CASSRSGAYNQPQHF.

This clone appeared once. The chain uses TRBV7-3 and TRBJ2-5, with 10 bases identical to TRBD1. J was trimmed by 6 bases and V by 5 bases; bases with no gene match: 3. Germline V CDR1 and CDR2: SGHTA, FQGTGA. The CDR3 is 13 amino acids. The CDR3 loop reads CASSTGQGQTQYF. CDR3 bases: TGTGCCAGCAGCACGGGACAGGGGCAGACCCAGTACTTC.

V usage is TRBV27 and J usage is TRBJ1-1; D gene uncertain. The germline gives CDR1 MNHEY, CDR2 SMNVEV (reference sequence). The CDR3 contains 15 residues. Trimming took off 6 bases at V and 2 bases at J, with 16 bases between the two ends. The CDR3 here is CASRANFVRNTEAFF. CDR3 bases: TGTGCCAGCAGAGCCAATTTTGTCAGAAACACTGAAGCTTTCTTT.

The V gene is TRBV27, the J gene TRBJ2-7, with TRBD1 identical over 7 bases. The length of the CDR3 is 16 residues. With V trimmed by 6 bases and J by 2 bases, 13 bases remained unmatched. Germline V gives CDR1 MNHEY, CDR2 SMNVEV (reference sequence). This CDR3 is CASSPLLAGGTYEQYF. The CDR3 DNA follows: TGTGCCAGCAGCCCACTACTGGCAGGGGGTACCTACGAGCAGTACTTC.

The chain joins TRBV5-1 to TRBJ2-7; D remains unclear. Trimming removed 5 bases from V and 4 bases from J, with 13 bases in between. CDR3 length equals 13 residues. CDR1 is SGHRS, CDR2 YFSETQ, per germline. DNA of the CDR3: TGCGCCAGCAGTTCGACTTCGGGTTACGAGCAGTACTTC. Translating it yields CASSSTSGYEQYF. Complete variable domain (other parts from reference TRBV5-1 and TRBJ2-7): KAGVTQTPRYLIKTRGQQVTLSCSPISGHRSVSWYQQTPGQGLQFLFEYFSETQRNKGNFPGRFSGRQFSNSRSEMNVSTLELGDSALYLCASSSTSGYEQYFGPGTRLTVT.

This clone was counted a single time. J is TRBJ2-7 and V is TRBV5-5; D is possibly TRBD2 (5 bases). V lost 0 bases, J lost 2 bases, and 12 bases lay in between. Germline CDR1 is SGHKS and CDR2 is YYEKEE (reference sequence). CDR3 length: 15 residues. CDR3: CASSLEPHGAYEQYF. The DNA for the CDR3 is TGTGCCAGCAGCTTGGAACCCCACGGGGCCTACGAGCAGTACTTC. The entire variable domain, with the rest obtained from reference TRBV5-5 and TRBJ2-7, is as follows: DAGVTQSPTHLIKTRGQQVTLRCSPISGHKSVSWYQQVLGQGPQFIFQYYEKEERGRGNFPDRFSARQFPNYSSELNVNALLLGDSALYLCASSLEPHGAYEQYFGPGTRLTVT.

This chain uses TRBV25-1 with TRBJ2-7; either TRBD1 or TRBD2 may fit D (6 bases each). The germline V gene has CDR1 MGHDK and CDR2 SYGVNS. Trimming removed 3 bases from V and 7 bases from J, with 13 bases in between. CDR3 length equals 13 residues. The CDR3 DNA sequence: TGTGCCAGCAGTGACCCGGGGGCAGGTGAGCAGTACTTC. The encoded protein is CASSDPGAGEQYF.

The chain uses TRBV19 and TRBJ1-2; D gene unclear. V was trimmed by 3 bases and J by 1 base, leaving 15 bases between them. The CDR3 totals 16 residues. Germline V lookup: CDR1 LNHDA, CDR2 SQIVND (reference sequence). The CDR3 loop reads CASSISGSFGNYGYTF. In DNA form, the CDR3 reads TGTGCCAGTAGTATTAGCGGGAGTTTTGGTAACTATGGCTACACCTTC.

CDR3 coding DNA: TGTGCTAGTGGTTTGGAGGGGGGACATATCATAAGCAACACCGGGGAGCTGTTTTTT. This sequence encodes CASGLEGGHIISNTGELFF. The chain uses TRBV12-5 and TRBJ2-2; D may be TRBD1 or TRBD2 (6 bases each). The CDR3 contains 19 residues. Germline V gene sequence: CDR1 LGHNT, CDR2 FRNRAP. V lost 1 base, J lost 2 bases, and 20 bases lay in between. The full variable domain, in which reference TRBV12-5 and TRBJ2-2 provide the parts outside the CDR3, is DARVTQTPRHKVTEMGQEVTMRCQPILGHNTVFWYRQTMMQGLELLAYFRNRAPLDDSGMPKDRFSAEMPDATLATLKIQPSEPRDSAVYFCASGLEGGHIISNTGELFFGEGSRLTVL.

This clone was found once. CDR3 in amino acids: CASSGGGLNQPQHF. In nucleotides, the CDR3 is TGTGCCAGCTCCGGCGGGGGGCTCAATCAGCCCCAGCATTTT. V usage is TRBV18 and J usage is TRBJ1-5, with D possibly matching TRBD1 (6 bases). Trimming took 6 bases from V and 3 from J, leaving 12 bases between them. Germline CDR1 is KGHSH and CDR2 is LQKENI. The CDR3 contains 14 residues.